The 18 T cell receptor beta chains below were found in one sample sequenced in a study of cytotoxic CD8 clonotypes in ibrutinib-treated CLL. Data came from immunoSEQ multiplex PCR; TCRdb stores just in-frame clones and leaves some out. Of fewer than 100,000 clones in the sample, roughly 77% were seen once. The sample was PBMCs, taken after 12 months of ibrutinib treatment. These receptors were obtained from a human donor with chronic lymphocytic leukemia.

In its sample, this clone was seen a few times. The chain recombines TRBV7-9 with TRBJ1-4; tentatively, D is TRBD1 (5 bases). V dropped 3 bases and J dropped 3 bases, with 14 bases sitting between them. This CDR3 spans 16 amino acids. CDR1 is SEHNR and CDR2 is FQNEAQ in the germline V gene (reference sequence). This CDR3 reads CASSFWRGMANEKLFF. CDR3 bases: TGTGCCAGCAGCTTTTGGAGGGGAATGGCTAATGAAAAACTGTTTTTT.

The DNA for the CDR3 is TGTGCCACCAGCAGAGATTCCCCAACCGGGGAAGCTTTCTTT. It is translated as CATSRDSPTGEAFF. The chain has TRBV15 and TRBJ1-1, with D hard to call. Trimming shortened V by 0 bases and J by 8 bases, and 13 bases separated the two germline ends. CDR1 and CDR2 (germline): LNHNV, YYDKDF (reference sequence). The CDR3 contains 14 residues.

This clone occurred once. The rearrangement joins TRBV5-1 to TRBJ1-1; tentative D call: TRBD1 (5 bases). This CDR3 contains 16 residues. Germline V gene lookup returns CDR1 SGHRS and CDR2 YFSETQ. V gave up 4 bases and J gave up 0 bases, with 16 bases separating them. As DNA, the CDR3 is TGCGCCAGCAGCCGTTGGTGGGACGGCATGAACACTGAAGCTTTCTTT. Translated: CASSRWWDGMNTEAFF.

The gene calls are TRBV27 and TRBJ1-5, with a tentative D call TRBD1 (5 bases). This CDR3 contains 16 residues. Between the trimmed V and J ends, which lost 5 bases and 2 bases, there was a span of 16 bases. From germline, CDR1 is MNHEY and CDR2 SMNVEV (reference sequence). CDR3 nucleotides: TGTGCCAGCAGTGCCATAGTTAGGGGACGCAATCAGCCCCAGCATTTT. Translating gives CASSAIVRGRNQPQHF.

This clone appeared once. The chain combines TRBV18 with TRBJ1-4, with 8 nucleotides matching TRBD1. The CDR3 loop spans 16 amino acids. Germline values: CDR1 KGHSH, CDR2 LQKENI. With V trimmed by 1 base and J by 3 bases, 4 bases remained unmatched. The CDR3 loop reads CASSPRTGSANEKLFF. The CDR3 coding sequence is TGTGCCAGCTCACCACGGACAGGGTCGGCTAATGAAAAACTGTTTTTT.

This chain links TRBV28 with TRBJ1-6, with TRBD1 matching over 8 bases. This CDR3 is built from 15 residues. The trim removed 5 bases at V and 5 bases at J, leaving 5 bases unmatched. CDR1 and CDR2 from the germline V gene are MDHEN and SYDVKM. The chain's CDR3 is CASSPLDRDNSPLHF. The CDR3 DNA sequence: TGTGCCAGCAGTCCACTGGACAGGGATAATTCACCCCTCCACTTT.

This sequence joins TRBV5-1 and TRBJ2-2; 8 bases are shared with TRBD1. Germline V gene lookup returns CDR1 SGHRS and CDR2 YFSETQ. CDR3 length equals 15 residues. Trimming cost V 4 bases and J 6 bases; bases outside gene matches: 8. CDR3 in DNA: TGCGCCAGCAGCCTAGGACAGGGCGTAGCCGGGGAGCTGTTTTTT. It yields the protein CASSLGQGVAGELFF.

The rearrangement uses TRBV7-2 and TRBJ2-7, with D maybe TRBD1 (5 bases). CDR3 length equals 13 residues. The germline CDR1 and CDR2 sequences are SGHTA and FQGNSA. Trimming took off 8 bases at V and 3 bases at J, with 14 bases between the two ends. The chain's CDR3 is CASRPGYLYEQYF. The CDR3 nucleotides are TGTGCCAGCCGCCCAGGGTATCTCTACGAGCAGTACTTC.

The chain uses TRBV2 and TRBJ2-5; 15 nucleotides align to TRBD2. The V gene end was trimmed by 3 bases and the J gene end by 1 base; junction bases not matched to a gene: 3. The germline V gene encodes CDR1 SNHLY and CDR2 FYNNEI. CDR3 length: 17 amino acids. DNA of the CDR3: TGTGCCAGCAGTGAGGGACTAGCGGGGGGACTCCAAGAGACCCAGTACTTC. This encodes CASSEGLAGGLQETQYF.

V is TRBV7-6 and J is TRBJ2-7; 10 bases map to TRBD2. Per germline, CDR1 SGHVS and CDR2 FNYEAQ. V was pared by 1 base and J by 4 bases, with 10 bases of the junction left unmatched. CDR3 length: 17 residues. The CDR3 sequence is CASSLGASGRSAYEQYF. CDR3 nucleotides: TGTGCCAGCAGCTTAGGGGCTAGCGGGAGATCGGCGTACGAGCAGTACTTC.

Concerning this clone: A much larger clone lies one base from this, so it may be a read error. Other DNA sequences in this sample translate to the same CDR3. This rearrangement joins TRBV4-3 to TRBJ2-3; D gene uncertain. V gave up 4 bases and J gave up 3 bases, with 11 bases separating them. Germline loops: CDR1 LGHNA, CDR2 YSLEER. The CDR3 totals 14 residues. This chain's CDR3 is CASSRQELTDTQYF. CDR3 coding DNA: TGCGCCAGCAGCCGGCAGGAGCTAACAGATACGCAGTATTTT.

This sequence joins TRBV28 and TRBJ1-2; TRBD1 might be the D (5 bases). Germline CDR1 MDHEN, CDR2 SYDVKM. Trimming removed 4 bases from V and 4 bases from J, with 10 bases in between. The CDR3 runs to 13 residues. The CDR3: CASSSPGRYGYTF. CDR3 DNA: TGTGCCAGCAGTTCACCAGGGCGCTATGGCTACACCTTC.

CDR3 nucleotides: TGCGCCAGCAGCTTGGCGGCACATGGGGGGGCTAGCTACACCTTC. Protein product: CASSLAAHGGASYTF. The chain has TRBV5-1 and TRBJ1-2, with D possibly TRBD1 on 6 matching bases. Per germline, CDR1 SGHRS and CDR2 YFSETQ. V shed 0 bases and J shed 9 bases, with 18 bases lying between them. This CDR3 comprises 15 residues.

The rearrangement joins TRBV18 to TRBJ2-2; 8 bases are shared with TRBD1. CDR3 length equals 14 residues. Germline CDR1 and CDR2: KGHSH and LQKENI. V trimming: 5 bases; J trimming: 10 bases; junction bases outside the gene matches: 9. The CDR3 nucleotides are TGTGCCAGCTCAGCCACGCAGGGGGCGGTGGAGCTGTTTTTT. Its translation: CASSATQGAVELFF.

This clone showed up just a few times. The chain has TRBV7-8 and TRBJ1-2; D may be TRBD1 (5 bases). The CDR3 extends over 14 amino acids. Deletions cut 5 bases from V and 3 bases from J, with 13 bases between. The germline CDR1 and CDR2 sequences are SGHVS and FQNEAQ. The CDR3 DNA is TGTGCCAGCAGCCCTCGGGGCAGGGACTATGGCTACACCTTC. Translating gives CASSPRGRDYGYTF.

In this sample, this clone turned up once. A read error may explain this, as a much larger clone is one base away. The CDR3 nucleotides are TGTGCCAGCAGCGCCGACAGGGGTTCCTACAATGAGCAGTTCTTC. This gives the protein CASSADRGSYNEQFF. The V gene is TRBV5-5, the J gene TRBJ2-1; TRBD1 aligns across 8 bases. Germline CDR1 is SGHKS and CDR2 is YYEKEE (reference sequence). V lost 4 bases and J lost 1; bases outside the gene matches: 4. CDR3 length equals 15 residues.

The V and J genes are TRBV29-1 and TRBJ2-7; a weak D match, TRBD2 (6 bases). V shed 6 bases and J shed 0 bases, with 15 bases lying between them. Germline V lookup: CDR1 SQVTM, CDR2 ANQGSEA. CDR3 length: 14 amino acids. The CDR3 sequence: CSVGGASSSYEQYF. CDR3 bases: TGCAGCGTCGGCGGGGCCTCCAGCTCCTACGAGCAGTACTTC.

The gene calls are TRBV5-1 and TRBJ1-1; D might be TRBD1 (5 bases). Trimming shortened V by 9 bases and J by 4 bases, and 16 bases separated the two germline ends. The CDR3 is made up of 13 amino acids. Per germline, CDR1 SGHRS and CDR2 YFSETQ. The CDR3 loop reads CAINGGDGTEAFF. CDR3 DNA sequence: TGCGCCATCAACGGAGGGGACGGCACTGAAGCTTTCTTT.